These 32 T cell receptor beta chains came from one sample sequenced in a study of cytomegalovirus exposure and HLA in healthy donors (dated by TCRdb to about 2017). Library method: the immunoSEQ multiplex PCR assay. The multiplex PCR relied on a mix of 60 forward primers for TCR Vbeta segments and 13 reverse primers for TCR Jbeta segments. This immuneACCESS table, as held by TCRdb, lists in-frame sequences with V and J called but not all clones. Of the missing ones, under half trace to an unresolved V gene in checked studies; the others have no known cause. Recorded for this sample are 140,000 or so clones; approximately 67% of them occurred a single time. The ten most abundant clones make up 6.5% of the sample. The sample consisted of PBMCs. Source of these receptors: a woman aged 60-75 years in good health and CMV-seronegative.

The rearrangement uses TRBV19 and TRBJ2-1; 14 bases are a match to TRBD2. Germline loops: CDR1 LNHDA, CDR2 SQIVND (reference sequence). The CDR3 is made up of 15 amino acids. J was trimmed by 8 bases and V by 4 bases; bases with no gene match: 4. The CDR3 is CASSTGLAGGDEQFF. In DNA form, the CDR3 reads TGTGCCAGTAGTACAGGACTAGCGGGAGGCGATGAGCAGTTCTTC.

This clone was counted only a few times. CDR3 protein: CASSARGLDSPLHF. CDR3 DNA: TGTGCCAGCAGCGCGCGGGGCCTAGATTCACCCCTCCACTTT. The chain joins TRBV9 to TRBJ1-6, with D perhaps matching TRBD1 (5 bases). Germline V CDR1 and CDR2: SGDLS, YYNGEE. The CDR3 covers 14 residues. V lost 3 bases, J lost 8 bases, and 12 bases lay in between.

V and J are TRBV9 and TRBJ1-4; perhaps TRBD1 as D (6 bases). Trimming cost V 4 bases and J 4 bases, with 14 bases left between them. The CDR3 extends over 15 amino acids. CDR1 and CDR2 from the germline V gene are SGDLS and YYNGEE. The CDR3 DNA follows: TGTGCCAGCAGCCCGTGGGACACACTTAATGAAAAACTGTTTTTT. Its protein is CASSPWDTLNEKLFF. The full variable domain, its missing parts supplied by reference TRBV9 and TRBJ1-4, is DSGVTQTPKHLITATGQRVTLRCSPRSGDLSVYWYQQSLDQGLQFLIQYYNGEERAKGNILERFSAQQFPDLHSELNLSSLELGDSALYFCASSPWDTLNEKLFFGSGTQLSVL.

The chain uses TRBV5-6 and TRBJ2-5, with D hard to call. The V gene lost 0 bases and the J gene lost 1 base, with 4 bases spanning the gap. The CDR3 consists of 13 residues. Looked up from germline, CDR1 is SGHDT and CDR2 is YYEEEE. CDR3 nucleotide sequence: TGTGCCAGCAGCTTGGGAGTCCAAGAGACCCAGTACTTC. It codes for CASSLGVQETQYF.

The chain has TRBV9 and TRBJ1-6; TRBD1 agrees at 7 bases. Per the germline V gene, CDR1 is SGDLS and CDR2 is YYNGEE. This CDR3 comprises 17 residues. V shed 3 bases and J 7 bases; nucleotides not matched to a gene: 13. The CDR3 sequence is CASSEGDREAWNSPLHF. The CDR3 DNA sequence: TGTGCCAGCAGCGAGGGAGACAGGGAGGCCTGGAATTCACCCCTCCACTTT.

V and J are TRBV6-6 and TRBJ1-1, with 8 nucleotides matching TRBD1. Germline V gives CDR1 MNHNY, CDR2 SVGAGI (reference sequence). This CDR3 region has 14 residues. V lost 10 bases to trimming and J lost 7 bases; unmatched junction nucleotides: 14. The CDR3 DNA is TGTGCCACCATGCCCGGGACAGGCAACGTTGAAGCTTTCTTT. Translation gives CATMPGTGNVEAFF.

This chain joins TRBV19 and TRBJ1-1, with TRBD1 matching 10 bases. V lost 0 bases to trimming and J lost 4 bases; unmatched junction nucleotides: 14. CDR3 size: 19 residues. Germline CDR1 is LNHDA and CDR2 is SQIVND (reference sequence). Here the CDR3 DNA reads TGTGCCAGTAGTATAGATCCCCGGGGACAGGGGACGCCGGGCACTGAAGCTTTCTTT. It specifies CASSIDPRGQGTPGTEAFF.

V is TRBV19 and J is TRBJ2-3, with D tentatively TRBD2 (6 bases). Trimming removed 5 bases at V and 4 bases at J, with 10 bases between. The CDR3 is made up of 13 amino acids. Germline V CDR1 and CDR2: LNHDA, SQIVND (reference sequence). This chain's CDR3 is CASSVAGPDTQYF. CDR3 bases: TGTGCCAGTAGTGTCGCGGGACCAGATACGCAGTATTTT.

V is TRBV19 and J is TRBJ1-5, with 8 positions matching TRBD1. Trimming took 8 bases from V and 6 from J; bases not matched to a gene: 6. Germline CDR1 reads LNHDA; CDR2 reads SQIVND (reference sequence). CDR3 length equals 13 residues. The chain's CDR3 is CASQQGGGQPQHF. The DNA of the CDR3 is TGTGCCAGTCAACAGGGGGGCGGTCAGCCCCAGCATTTT.

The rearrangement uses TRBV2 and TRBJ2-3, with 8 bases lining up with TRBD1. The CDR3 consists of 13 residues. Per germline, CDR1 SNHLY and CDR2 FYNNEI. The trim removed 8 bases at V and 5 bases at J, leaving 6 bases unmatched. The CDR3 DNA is TGTGCCAGCGCGGACAGGGTTCGAGATACGCAGTATTTT. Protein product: CASADRVRDTQYF.

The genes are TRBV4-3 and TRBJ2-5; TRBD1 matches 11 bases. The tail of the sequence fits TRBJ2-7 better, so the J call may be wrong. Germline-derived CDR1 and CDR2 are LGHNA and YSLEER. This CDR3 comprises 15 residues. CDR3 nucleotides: TGCGCCAGCAGCTTGGGACAGGGGGAGGCCTACGAGCAGTACTTC. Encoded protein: CASSLGQGEAYEQYF.

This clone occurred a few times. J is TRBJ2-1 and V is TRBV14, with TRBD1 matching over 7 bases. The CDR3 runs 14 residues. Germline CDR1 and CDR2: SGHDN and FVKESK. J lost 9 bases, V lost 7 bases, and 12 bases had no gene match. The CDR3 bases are TGTGCCAGCATGAGCCAGGGGGAGTCAAGTGAGCAGTTCTTC. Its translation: CASMSQGESSEQFF.

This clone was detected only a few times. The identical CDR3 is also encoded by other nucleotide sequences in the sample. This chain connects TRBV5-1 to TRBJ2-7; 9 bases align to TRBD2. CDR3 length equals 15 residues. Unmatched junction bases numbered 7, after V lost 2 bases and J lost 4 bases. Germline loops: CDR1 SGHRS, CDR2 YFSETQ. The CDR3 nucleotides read TGCGCCAGCAGCTTAGAAGCGGGGGGATCGTACGAGCAGTACTTC. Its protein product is CASSLEAGGSYEQYF.

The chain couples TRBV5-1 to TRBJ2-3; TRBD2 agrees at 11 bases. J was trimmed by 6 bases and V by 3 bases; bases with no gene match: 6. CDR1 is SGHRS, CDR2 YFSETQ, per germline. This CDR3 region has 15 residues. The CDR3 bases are TGCGCCAGCAGCTCGGGACTAGCGGAGAGGGATACGCAGTATTTT. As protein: CASSSGLAERDTQYF.

The CDR3 loop is CASSLVARTSGGRETQYF. CDR3 coding DNA: TGTGCCAGCAGCTTAGTTGCGCGGACTAGCGGGGGGCGGGAGACCCAGTACTTC. The V call is TRBV7-2, the J call TRBJ2-5; 14 bases are a match to TRBD2. The CDR3 runs 18 residues. The trim removed 1 base at V and 5 bases at J, leaving 9 bases unmatched. The germline V gene encodes CDR1 SGHTA and CDR2 FQGNSA.

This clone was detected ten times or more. The CDR3: CASSLAASLDEQFF. The CDR3 coding sequence is TGTGCCAGCAGCTTAGCGGCTAGCCTAGACGAGCAGTTCTTC. The chain joins TRBV7-9 to TRBJ2-1, with a tentative D call TRBD2 (5 bases). Germline CDR1 SEHNR, CDR2 FQNEAQ (reference sequence). Trimming cost V 0 bases and J 10 bases, with 13 bases left between them. The CDR3 totals 14 residues.

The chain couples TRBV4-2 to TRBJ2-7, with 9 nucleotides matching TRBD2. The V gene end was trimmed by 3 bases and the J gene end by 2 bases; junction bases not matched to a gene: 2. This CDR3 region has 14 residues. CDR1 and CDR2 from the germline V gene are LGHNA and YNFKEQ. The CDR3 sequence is CASSHSGRAYEQYF. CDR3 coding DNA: TGTGCCAGCAGCCATAGCGGGAGAGCCTACGAGCAGTACTTC.

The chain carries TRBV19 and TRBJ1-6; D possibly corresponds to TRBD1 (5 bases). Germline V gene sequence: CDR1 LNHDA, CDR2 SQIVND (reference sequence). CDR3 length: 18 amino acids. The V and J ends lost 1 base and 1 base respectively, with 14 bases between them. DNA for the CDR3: TGTGCCAGTAGTATAGCAGAGGCGCAGGGATCCTATAATTCACCCCTCCACTTT. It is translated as CASSIAEAQGSYNSPLHF.

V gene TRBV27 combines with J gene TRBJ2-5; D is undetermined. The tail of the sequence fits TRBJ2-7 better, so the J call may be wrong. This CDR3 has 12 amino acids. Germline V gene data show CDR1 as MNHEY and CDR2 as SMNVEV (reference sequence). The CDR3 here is CASSSLDYEQYF. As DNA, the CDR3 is TGTGCCAGCAGTTCCCTTGACTACGAGCAGTACTTC.

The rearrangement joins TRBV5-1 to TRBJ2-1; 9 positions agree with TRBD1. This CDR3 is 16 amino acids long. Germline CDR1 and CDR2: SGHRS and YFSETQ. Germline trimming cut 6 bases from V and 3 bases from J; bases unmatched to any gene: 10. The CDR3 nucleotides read TGCGCCAGCATTACCCTTAGGGGACAGGGCTACAATGAGCAGTTCTTC. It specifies CASITLRGQGYNEQFF.

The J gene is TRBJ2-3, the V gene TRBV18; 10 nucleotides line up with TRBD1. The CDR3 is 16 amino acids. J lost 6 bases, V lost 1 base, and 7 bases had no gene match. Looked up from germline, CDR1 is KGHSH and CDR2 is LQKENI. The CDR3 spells CASSPLTGGYQDTQYF. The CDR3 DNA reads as TGTGCCAGCTCACCACTGACAGGGGGCTATCAGGATACGCAGTATTTT.

In nucleotides, the CDR3 is TGTGCCAGCAGCTTGCGGGGGGGCGGAGATACGCAGTATTTT. It is translated as CASSLRGGGDTQYF. This rearrangement joins TRBV7-3 to TRBJ2-3; 9 bases line up with TRBD2. The trim removed 3 bases at V and 5 bases at J, leaving 3 bases unmatched. Germline loops: CDR1 SGHTA, CDR2 FQGTGA. The CDR3 runs 14 residues.

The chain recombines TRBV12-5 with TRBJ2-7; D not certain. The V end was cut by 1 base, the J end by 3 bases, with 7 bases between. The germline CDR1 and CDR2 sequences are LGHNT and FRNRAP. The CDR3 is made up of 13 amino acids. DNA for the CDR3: TGTGCTAGTGGTTTGGAACCCAGCTACGAGCAGTACTTC. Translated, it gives CASGLEPSYEQYF.

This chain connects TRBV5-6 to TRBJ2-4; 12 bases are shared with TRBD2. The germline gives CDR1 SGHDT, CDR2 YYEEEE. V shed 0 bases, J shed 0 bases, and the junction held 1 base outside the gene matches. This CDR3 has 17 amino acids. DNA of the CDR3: TGTGCCAGCAGCTTGGGGACTAGCGGGATAGCCAAAAACATTCAGTACTTC. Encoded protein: CASSLGTSGIAKNIQYF.

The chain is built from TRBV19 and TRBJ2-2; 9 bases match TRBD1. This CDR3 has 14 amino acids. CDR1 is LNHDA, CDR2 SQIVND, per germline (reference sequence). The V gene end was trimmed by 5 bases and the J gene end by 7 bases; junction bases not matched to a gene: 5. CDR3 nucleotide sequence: TGTGCCAGTAGTCCCTGGACAGGGGACGGGGAGCTGTTTTTT. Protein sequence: CASSPWTGDGELFF.

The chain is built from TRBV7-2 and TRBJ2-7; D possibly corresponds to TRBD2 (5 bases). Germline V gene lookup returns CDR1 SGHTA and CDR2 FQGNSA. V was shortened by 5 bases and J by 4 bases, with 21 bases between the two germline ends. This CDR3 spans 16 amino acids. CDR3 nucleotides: TGTGCCAGCAGCCCTGCGTCAGAGGGCCGTGTGTACGAGCAGTACTTC. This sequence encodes CASSPASEGRVYEQYF.

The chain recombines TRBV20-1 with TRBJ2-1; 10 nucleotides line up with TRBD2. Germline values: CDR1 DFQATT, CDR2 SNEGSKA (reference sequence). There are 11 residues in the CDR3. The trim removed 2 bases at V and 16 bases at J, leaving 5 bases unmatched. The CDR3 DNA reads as TGCAGTGCTAGACTAGCGGGAGTTCATTTCTTC. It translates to CSARLAGVHFF.

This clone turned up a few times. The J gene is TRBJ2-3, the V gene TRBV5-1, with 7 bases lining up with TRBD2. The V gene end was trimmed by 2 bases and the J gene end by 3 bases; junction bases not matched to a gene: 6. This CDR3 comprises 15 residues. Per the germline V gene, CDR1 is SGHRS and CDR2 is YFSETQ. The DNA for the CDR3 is TGCGCCAGCAGCTTTCAAGCGGGACGGACAGATACGCAGTATTTT. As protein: CASSFQAGRTDTQYF.

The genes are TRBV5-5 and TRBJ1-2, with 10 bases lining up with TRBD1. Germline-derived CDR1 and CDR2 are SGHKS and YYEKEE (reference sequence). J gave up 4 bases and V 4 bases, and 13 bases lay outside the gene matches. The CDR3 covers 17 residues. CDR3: CASSPGQGVPELYGYTF. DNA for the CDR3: TGTGCCAGCAGCCCCGGACAGGGGGTTCCAGAGCTCTATGGCTACACCTTC.

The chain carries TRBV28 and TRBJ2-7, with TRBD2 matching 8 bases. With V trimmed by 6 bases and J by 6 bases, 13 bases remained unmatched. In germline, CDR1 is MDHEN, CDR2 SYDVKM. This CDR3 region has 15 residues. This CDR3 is CASRETGTRRSEQYF. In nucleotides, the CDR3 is TGTGCCAGCAGGGAAACCGGGACTAGGAGGAGCGAGCAGTACTTC.

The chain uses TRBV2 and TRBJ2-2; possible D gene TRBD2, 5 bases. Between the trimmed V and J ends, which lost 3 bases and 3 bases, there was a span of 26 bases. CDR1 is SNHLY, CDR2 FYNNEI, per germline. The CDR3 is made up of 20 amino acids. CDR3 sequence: CASSDPKIRQRGWDTGELFF. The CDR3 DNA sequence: TGTGCCAGCAGTGATCCTAAAATTCGACAACGGGGTTGGGACACCGGGGAGCTGTTTTTT.

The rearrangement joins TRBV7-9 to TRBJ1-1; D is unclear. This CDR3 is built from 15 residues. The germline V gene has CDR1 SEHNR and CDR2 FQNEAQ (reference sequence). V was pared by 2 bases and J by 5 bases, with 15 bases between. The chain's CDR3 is CASSLSRAGRTEAFF. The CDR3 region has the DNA TGTGCCAGCAGCTTATCCCGCGCGGGAAGAACTGAAGCTTTCTTT.